The text below deals with one TCR beta chain. What it binds is not known. PCR employed 60 Vbeta and 13 Jbeta primers. The protocol was immunoSEQ multiplex PCR, while the TCRdb copy is restricted to in-frame clones and leaves out a portion. The table shows some 100,000 clones, with around 69% occurring only once. CDR1 is SGHAT and CDR2 is FQDESV in the germline V gene (reference sequence). The V gene end was trimmed by 2 bases and the J gene end by 4 bases; junction bases not matched to a gene: 7. The CDR3 runs to 16 residues. These data are taken from a study of cytomegalovirus exposure and HLA in healthy donors. Study-wide results and limits: In a later analysis, at a false discovery rate of 0.05, about 17,000 TCR beta sequences matched HLA alleles. For TCR beta chains, V- and J-gene trimming was later linked to a missense DCLRE1C variant.

The receptor comes from a man aged 50 or older in good health and CMV-seropositive. Input material: PBMCs. The chain couples TRBV11-1 to TRBJ2-7, with 11 bases lining up with TRBD1. CDR3 protein: CASSLRRGQGAYEQYF. The CDR3 DNA reads TGTGCCAGCAGCTTAAGGCGCGGACAGGGGGCTTACGAGCAGTACTTC.